Below, 10 T cell receptor beta chains from the same sample are listed, as sequenced in a study of blood T cell repertoires in COVID-19. Data came from immunoSEQ multiplex PCR; TCRdb stores just in-frame clones and leaves some out. This sample has about 170,000 clones; 80% to 90% occur once, and the top ten carry over 3.5%. The sample comprised peripheral blood. All receptors come from a man between 18 and 35 years old with active or convalescent COVID-19.

The rearrangement uses TRBV25-1 and TRBJ2-1, with 9 positions matching TRBD1. This CDR3 spans 15 amino acids. Germline lookup yields CDR1 MGHDK and CDR2 SYGVNS. V dropped 2 bases and J dropped 5; count of bases not matched to a gene: 4. DNA of the CDR3: TGTGCCAGCAGTGAACCCAGGACAGGGGACAATGAGCAGTTCTTC. The encoded protein is CASSEPRTGDNEQFF.

This rearrangement joins TRBV2 to TRBJ2-6; weak D call: TRBD1 (5 bases). Germline V gene sequence: CDR1 SNHLY, CDR2 FYNNEI. With 6 bases removed from V and 4 bases from J, the gap between germline ends came to 13 bases. The CDR3 has 15 amino acids. The CDR3 sequence: CASSDSRQGANVLTF. CDR3 DNA sequence: TGTGCCAGCAGCGATTCCCGACAGGGGGCCAACGTCCTGACTTTC.

J is TRBJ1-3 and V is TRBV19; D is undetermined. The V gene's germline CDR1 is LNHDA and CDR2 SQIVND (reference sequence). The V end lost 3 bases, the J end lost 0 bases, and 9 bases lay between the germline ends. The CDR3 sequence is 15 residues long. CDR3 DNA sequence: TGTGCCAGTAGTATTGACGGGAGCTCTGGAAACACCATATATTTT. Its protein product is CASSIDGSSGNTIYF. Combining the CDR3 with reference TRBV19 and TRBJ1-3 gives the whole variable domain DGGITQSPKYLFRKEGQNVTLSCEQNLNHDAMYWYRQDPGQGLRLIYYSQIVNDFQKGDIAEGYSVSREKKESFPLTVTSAQKNPTAFYLCASSIDGSSGNTIYFGEGSWLTVV.

This clone was picked up one time. The chain combines TRBV24-1 with TRBJ2-1; 13 nucleotides line up with TRBD2. The CDR3 is made up of 16 amino acids. J gave up 7 bases and V 2 bases, and 4 bases lay outside the gene matches. Germline V CDR1 and CDR2: KGHDR, SFDVKD. In DNA form, the CDR3 reads TGTGCCACCAGTGATTCTGGACTAGCGGGAGTGAATGAGCAGTTCTTC. Protein product: CATSDSGLAGVNEQFF.

V gene TRBV28 combines with J gene TRBJ1-6; D is undetermined. This CDR3 is 13 amino acids long. Germline assignment: CDR1 MDHEN and CDR2 SYDVKM. V was trimmed by 6 bases and J by 5 bases, leaving 8 bases between them. CDR3 bases: TGTGCCAGCAGGGGCACCAATAATTCACCCCTCCACTTT. Translated: CASRGTNNSPLHF. Complete variable domain (other parts from reference TRBV28 and TRBJ1-6): DVKVTQSSRYLVKRTGEKVFLECVQDMDHENMFWYRQDPGLGLRLIYFSYDVKMKEKGDIPEGYSVSREKKERFSLILESASTNQTSMYLCASRGTNNSPLHFGNGTRLTVT.

The V and J genes are TRBV11-3 and TRBJ2-7; 8 positions match TRBD1. Germline V gives CDR1 SGHNT, CDR2 YENEEA. The CDR3 length is 15 residues. Losses at the gene ends were 0 bases for V and 6 bases for J; bases not matched to a gene: 7. The DNA of the CDR3 is TGTGCCAGCAGCTTAGAGTCGGCAGGGGGCGGCGAGCAGTACTTC. Translating gives CASSLESAGGGEQYF.

This sequence joins TRBV3-1 (or the pseudogene TRBV3-2) and TRBJ2-2, with D hard to call. The V gene's germline CDR1 is LGHDT and CDR2 YNNKEL (reference sequence). The CDR3 totals 14 residues. V shed 1 base and J shed 2 bases, with 5 bases lying between them. In nucleotides, the CDR3 is TGTGCCAGCAGCCAAGTACTAAACACCGGGGAGCTGTTTTTT. It is translated as CASSQVLNTGELFF.

The J gene is TRBJ1-1, the V gene TRBV2, with D maybe TRBD1 (6 bases). This CDR3 is 15 amino acids long. Looked up from germline, CDR1 is SNHLY and CDR2 is FYNNEI. The V gene lost 6 bases and the J gene lost 5 bases, with 19 bases spanning the gap. The CDR3 is CASSPIRGSGTEAFF. CDR3 coding DNA: TGTGCCAGCAGCCCTATAAGGGGGTCGGGGACTGAAGCTTTCTTT.

This chain joins TRBV14 and TRBJ2-3; 7 bases map to TRBD1. The J segment lost 0 bases and the V segment lost 4 bases, leaving 4 bases of the junction unmatched. The CDR3 sequence is 15 residues long. Germline loops: CDR1 SGHDN, CDR2 FVKESK. The CDR3 DNA is TGTGCCAGCAGCCGACAGGGACCTAGCACAGATACGCAGTATTTT. Encoded protein: CASSRQGPSTDTQYF.

The chain recombines TRBV28 with TRBJ2-2; no clear D. The CDR3 has 13 residues. From germline, CDR1 is MDHEN and CDR2 SYDVKM. V gave up 6 bases and J gave up 1 base, with 6 bases separating them. CDR3 residues: CASSRRNTGELFF. Here the CDR3 DNA reads TGTGCCAGCAGCCGTAGGAACACCGGGGAGCTGTTTTTT.